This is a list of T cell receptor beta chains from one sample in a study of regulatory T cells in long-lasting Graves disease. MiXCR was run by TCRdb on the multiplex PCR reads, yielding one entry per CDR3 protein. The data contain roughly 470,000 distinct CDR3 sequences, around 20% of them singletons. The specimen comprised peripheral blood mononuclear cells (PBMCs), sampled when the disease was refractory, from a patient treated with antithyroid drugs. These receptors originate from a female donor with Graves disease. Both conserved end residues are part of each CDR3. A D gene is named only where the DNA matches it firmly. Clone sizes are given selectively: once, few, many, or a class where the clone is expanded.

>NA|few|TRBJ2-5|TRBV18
TGTGCCAGCTCATCAATCCCCGCCCGACAGCAAGAGACCCAGTACTTC
CASSSIPARQQETQYF
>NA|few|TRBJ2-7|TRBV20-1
TGCAGTGCTAGCCCACAGGCCGAGACAGAGAGTACCTACGAGCAGTACTTC
CSASPQAETESTYEQYF
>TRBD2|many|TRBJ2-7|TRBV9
TGTGCCAGCAGCGTAGGACTAGCGGGCTCCTACGAGCAGTACTTC
CASSVGLAGSYEQYF
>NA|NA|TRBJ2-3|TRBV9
TGTGCCAGCAGCGTAGAGGTAGCGCCGTCGGGCACAGATACGCAGTATTTT
CASSVEVAPSGTDTQYF
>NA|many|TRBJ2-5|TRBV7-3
TGTGCCAGCAGCGTCCATCCCAGGGCGCCCCAAGAGACCCAGTACTTC
CASSVHPRAPQETQYF
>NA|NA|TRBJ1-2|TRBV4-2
TGTGCCAGCAGCCAAGATCTGCAGGGTGACTATGGCTACACCTTC
CASSQDLQGDYGYTF
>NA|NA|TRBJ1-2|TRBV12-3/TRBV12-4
TGTGCCAGCAGTTTAAAGGGCAGGGGATATGGCTACACCTTC
CASSLKGRGYGYTF
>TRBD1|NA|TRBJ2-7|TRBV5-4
TGTGCCAGCAGCAAGGGACAGGGGATTTACGAGCAGTACTTC
CASSKGQGIYEQYF
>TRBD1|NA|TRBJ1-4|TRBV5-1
TGCGCCAGCGGGACAGGAGATGAAAAACTGTTTTTT
CASGTGDEKLFF
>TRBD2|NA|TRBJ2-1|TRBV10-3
TGTGCCATCAGGGTGGCTAGCGGGAGTAATGAGCAGTTCTTC
CAIRVASGSNEQFF
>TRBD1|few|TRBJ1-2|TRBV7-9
TGTGCCAGCAGCCCGGGACAGCGATTTAACTATGGCTACACCTTC
CASSPGQRFNYGYTF
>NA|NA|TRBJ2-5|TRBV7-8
TGTGCCAGCAGCTTAGGTCGTCGATCCCGGGAGCGGGAGACCCAGTACTTC
CASSLGRRSRERETQYF
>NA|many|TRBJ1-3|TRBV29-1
TGCAGCGTTCGGAAGGCTGGAAACACCATATATTTT
CSVRKAGNTIYF
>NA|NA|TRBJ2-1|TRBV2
TGTGCCAGCAGTGATCTCGGGGGCGGATCCTACAATGAGCAGTTCTTC
CASSDLGGGSYNEQFF
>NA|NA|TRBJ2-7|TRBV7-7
TGTGCTAGCAGCTCCAGGGGAATAGGCGAGCAGTACTTC
CASSSRGIGEQYF
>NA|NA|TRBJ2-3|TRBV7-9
TGTGCCAGCAGCCTCCTCTTGGGCGGGACAGATACGCAGTATTTT
CASSLLLGGTDTQYF
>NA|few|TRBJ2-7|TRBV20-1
TGCAGTGCGTCAAGGGATCTCTACGAGCAGTACTTC
CSASRDLYEQYF
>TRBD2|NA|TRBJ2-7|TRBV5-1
TGCGCCAGCAGCTTGGGGCGGGGGTCGGCGCAGTACTTC
CASSLGRGSAQYF
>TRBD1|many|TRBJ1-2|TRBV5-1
TGTGCCAGCAGCACCGGGGGGACAGCCTATGGCTACACCTTC
CASSTGGTAYGYTF
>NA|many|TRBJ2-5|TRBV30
TGTGCCTGGAGTGTAATCCCACGAGCGAGAGAGACCCAGTACTTC
CAWSVIPRARETQYF
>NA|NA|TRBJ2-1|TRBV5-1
TGCGCCAGCAGCTTGACGGGGAGAACCTACAATGAGCAGTTCTTC
CASSLTGRTYNEQFF
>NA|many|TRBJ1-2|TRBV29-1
TGCAGCGTAGATCAAAGGGCAGGGAGCCCCGGCTACACCTTC
CSVDQRAGSPGYTF
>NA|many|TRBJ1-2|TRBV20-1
TGCAGTGCTAACGCGGGGCAGGATAACTATGGCTACACCTTC
CSANAGQDNYGYTF
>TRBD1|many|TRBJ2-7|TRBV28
TGTGCCAGCAGTTCCTTCGACAGGGCGCCCTACGAGCAGTACTTC
CASSSFDRAPYEQYF
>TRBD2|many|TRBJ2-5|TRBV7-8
TGTGCCAGCAGCTTTACTAGCGGGAGGGAAGAGACCCAGTACTTC
CASSFTSGREETQYF
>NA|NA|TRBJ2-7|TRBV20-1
TGCAGTGCCAGGAGCACACAGAGCTCCTACGAGCAGTACTTC
CSARSTQSSYEQYF
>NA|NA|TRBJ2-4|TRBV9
TGTGCCAGCAGCGTAGCTGGCGGGACGATTGGAGGAAACATTCAGTACTTC
CASSVAGGTIGGNIQYF
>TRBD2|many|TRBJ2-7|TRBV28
TGTGCCAGCAGTTTTCGATTTCGGTGGGCGGGAGCTCGCGAGCAGTACTTC
CASSFRFRWAGAREQYF
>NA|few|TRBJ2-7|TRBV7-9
TGTGCCAGCAGCGCAGAAGGACTCATCGACGAGCAGTACTTC
CASSAEGLIDEQYF
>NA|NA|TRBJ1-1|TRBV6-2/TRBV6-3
TGTGCCAGCAGAATATTTTCCGGGGGCACTGAAGCTTTCTTT
CASRIFSGGTEAFF
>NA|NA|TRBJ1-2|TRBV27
TGTGCCAGCAGTCCCCCAGACAGTCGATATGGCTACACCTTC
CASSPPDSRYGYTF
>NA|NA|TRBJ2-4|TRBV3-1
TGTGCCAGCACCGTAACCCCGGGAAAGGACATTCAGTACTTC
CASTVTPGKDIQYF
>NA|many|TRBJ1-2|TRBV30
TGTGCCTGGCAGGGTGATGGCTACACCTTC
CAWQGDGYTF
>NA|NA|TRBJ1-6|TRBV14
TGTGCCAGCAGCCCGGGGGACCCGCTTAGCTCCTATAATTCACCCCTCCACTTT
CASSPGDPLSSYNSPLHF
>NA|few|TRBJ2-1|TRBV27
TGTGCCAGCAGTCTGGACAGATACAATGAGCAGTTCTTC
CASSLDRYNEQFF
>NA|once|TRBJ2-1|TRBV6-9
TGTGCCAGCAGTTTCCTCGGGACTCGGAACAATGAGCAGTTCTTC
CASSFLGTRNNEQFF
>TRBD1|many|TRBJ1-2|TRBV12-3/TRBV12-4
TGTGCCAGCAGTTTTCATCCGGGACAGTTTTCCTATGGCTACACCTTC
CASSFHPGQFSYGYTF
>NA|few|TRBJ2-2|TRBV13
TGTGCCAGCAGCAGCCGGGCCCAGGGCTTCCCATTCACCGGGGAGCTGTTTTTT
CASSSRAQGFPFTGELFF
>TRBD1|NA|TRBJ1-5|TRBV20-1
TGCAGTGCTAGCGGGGTGGGGACAGGGGACCAGCCCCAGCATTTT
CSASGVGTGDQPQHF
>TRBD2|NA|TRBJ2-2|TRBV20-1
TGCAGTGCTAGAGAATACCAGCGGGAGGCCTCCGGGGAGCTGTTTTTT
CSAREYQREASGELFF
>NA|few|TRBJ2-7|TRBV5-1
TGCGCCAGCAGCAGGCGGAGGTCCTACGAGCAGTACTTC
CASSRRRSYEQYF